This is a list of T cell receptor beta chains from one sample in a study of vaccination and CD4 T cells after COVID-19. These TCRs are of unknown antigen specificity. Each CDR3 protein gets one entry after TCRdb re-called the PCR reads with MiXCR. Of about 7,700 distinct CDR3 sequences in the sample, about 61% were seen once. The source material was CD4+ T cells from blood, cultured in vitro. These receptor sequences come from a human donor who had recovered from COVID-19. The CDR3 runs from the conserved cysteine through the conserved F or W. The D gene is left open where the match is weak. Size is stated for part of the rows, as once, few or many counts, or as a class when the clone is expanded.

large,.,TRBV9,TRBJ2-3,CASSVVGLTSTDTQYF,TGTGCCAGCAGCGTAGTCGGGCTTACTAGCACAGATACGCAGTATTTT
.,TRBD2,TRBV20-1,TRBJ2-5,CSASHRGGAKETQYF,TGCAGTGCTTCCCATAGGGGAGGGGCGAAGGAGACCCAGTACTTC
.,.,TRBV11-2,TRBJ2-2,CASSRVIGTGELFF,TGTGCCAGCAGCCGCGTTATCGGAACCGGGGAGCTGTTTTTT
.,.,TRBV5-4,TRBJ1-2,CASSFEGVSGYTF,TGTGCCAGCAGCTTCGAAGGGGTTAGTGGCTACACCTTC
few,TRBD1,TRBV5-4,TRBJ2-5,CASSLGYRGLQETQYF,TGTGCCAGCAGCTTGGGGTACAGGGGGCTACAAGAGACCCAGTACTTC
.,TRBD1,TRBV6-1,TRBJ2-7,CASSQPPGQGFYEQYF,TGTGCCAGCAGCCAGCCCCCGGGACAGGGTTTCTACGAGCAGTACTTC
.,TRBD1,TRBV7-6,TRBJ2-5,CASSRRTGGLETQYF,TGTGCCAGCAGCCGTAGGACAGGGGGCTTGGAGACCCAGTACTTC
few,.,TRBV19,TRBJ1-5,CASSMEQPNQPQHF,TGTGCCAGTAGTATGGAACAGCCTAATCAGCCCCAGCATTTT
.,.,TRBV12-3/TRBV12-4,TRBJ1-6,CASSLKVSPLHF,TGTGCCAGCAGTTTAAAGGTTTCACCCCTCCACTTT
.,TRBD1,TRBV5-4,TRBJ2-7,CASSLETGANEQYF,TGTGCCAGCAGCTTGGAGACAGGGGCCAACGAGCAGTACTTC
once,.,TRBV24-1,TRBJ2-3,CATKGDTDTQYF,TGTGCCACCAAAGGGGACACAGATACGCAGTATTTT
.,.,TRBV20-1,TRBJ2-4,CSAGDLGIQYF,TGCAGTGCGGGGGACTTGGGCATTCAGTACTTC
few,.,TRBV29-1,TRBJ1-1,CSVRVRGGGDTEAFF,TGCAGCGTTAGGGTCAGGGGCGGAGGCGACACTGAAGCTTTCTTT
.,.,TRBV6-5,TRBJ1-6,CASSYDRWINSPLHF,TGTGCCAGCAGTTACGACAGGTGGATCAATTCACCCCTCCACTTT
.,TRBD1,TRBV20-1,TRBJ1-2,CSATGTGNYGYTF,TGCAGTGCGACCGGGACAGGGAACTATGGCTACACCTTC
.,TRBD2,TRBV5-1,TRBJ2-1,CASTERTSGDYNEQFF,TGCGCCAGCACTGAAAGGACTAGCGGGGACTACAATGAGCAGTTCTTC
.,.,TRBV7-2,TRBJ1-5,CASSLRGNQPQHF,TGTGCCAGCAGCTTAAGGGGGAATCAGCCCCAGCATTTT
.,TRBD2,TRBV27,TRBJ2-2,CASSLVLGGAGELFF,TGTGCCAGCAGTTTAGTTTTGGGAGGGGCCGGGGAGCTGTTTTTT
.,.,TRBV6-2/TRBV6-3,TRBJ1-2,CASADSDRSYGYTF,TGTGCCAGCGCAGACTCGGACCGGAGCTATGGCTACACCTTC
.,.,TRBV19,TRBJ2-7,CASSINGLREQYF,TGTGCCAGTAGTATAAACGGACTGCGGGAGCAGTACTTC
.,.,TRBV6-1,TRBJ2-3,CASSELQGSTDTQYF,TGTGCCAGCAGTGAACTTCAGGGAAGCACAGATACGCAGTATTTT
medium-sized,TRBD1,TRBV10-3,TRBJ2-7,CAIGWDSSYEQYF,TGTGCCATCGGGTGGGACAGTTCTTACGAGCAGTACTTC
.,.,TRBV4-1,TRBJ2-5,CASSQGVVYGETQYF,TGCGCCAGCAGCCAAGGGGTAGTGTACGGGGAGACCCAGTACTTC
.,.,TRBV6-1,TRBJ1-5,CASSPDPGGGQPQHF,TGTGCCAGCAGTCCAGACCCCGGGGGGGGTCAGCCCCAGCATTTT
.,TRBD2,TRBV10-3,TRBJ2-5,CASEAGAQETQYF,TGTGCCAGTGAAGCGGGAGCCCAAGAGACCCAGTACTTC
.,TRBD2,TRBV10-3,TRBJ2-7,CAISESGTSGYEQYF,TGTGCCATCAGTGAGTCCGGGACTAGCGGATACGAGCAGTACTTC
few,.,TRBV10-3,TRBJ1-1,CAISEGLPNTEAFF,TGTGCCATCAGTGAGGGGCTCCCGAACACTGAAGCTTTCTTT
few,.,TRBV27,TRBJ1-6,CASSLSRRGWSPLHF,TGTGCCAGCAGTTTATCTCGCAGGGGTTGGTCACCCCTCCACTTT
.,.,TRBV4-1,TRBJ1-6,CASSLPYSPLHF,TGCGCCAGCAGCCTCCCGTATTCACCCCTCCACTTT
.,.,TRBV11-2,TRBJ2-2,CASSLERDSRELFF,TGTGCCAGCAGCTTAGAGCGGGACAGTAGGGAGCTGTTTTTT
few,.,TRBV15,TRBJ2-1,CATSRDVSGLYNEQFF,TGTGCCACCAGCAGAGATGTAAGCGGACTCTACAATGAGCAGTTCTTC
few,.,TRBV7-2,TRBJ1-2,CASSRGAGDYGYTF,TGTGCCAGCAGCCGCGGGGCCGGGGACTATGGCTACACCTTC
.,TRBD1,TRBV6-1,TRBJ1-1,CASRPGTGSDTEAFF,TGTGCCAGCAGACCCGGGACAGGGAGTGACACTGAAGCTTTCTTT
.,.,TRBV12-2,TRBJ2-7,CASRSRRRPSYEQYF,TGTGCAAGTCGCAGCCGCAGGAGACCCTCCTACGAGCAGTACTTC
.,.,TRBV6-1,TRBJ2-7,CASSEFDLEQYF,TGTGCCAGCAGTGAGTTCGATCTCGAGCAGTACTTC
few,TRBD2,TRBV2,TRBJ2-3,CASSESAGRVYF,TGTGCCAGCAGTGAGTCAGCGGGAAGGGTGTATTTT
.,.,TRBV5-4,TRBJ2-5,CASSATSNLGAETQYF,TGTGCCAGCAGCGCGACTAGTAATTTAGGTGCGGAGACCCAGTACTTC
.,TRBD2,TRBV5-8,TRBJ2-5,CASSLGSGTSGKGETQYF,TGTGCCAGCAGCTTGGGCTCCGGGACTAGCGGGAAGGGAGAGACCCAGTACTTC
.,TRBD1,TRBV7-2,TRBJ2-4,CASSSTGSAKNIQYF,TGTGCCAGCAGCTCGACAGGGTCGGCCAAAAACATTCAGTACTTC
.,TRBD2,TRBV10-3,TRBJ2-3,CAIKAPAGGLTDTQYF,TGTGCCATCAAGGCCCCAGCGGGGGGGCTGACAGATACGCAGTATTTT
few,.,TRBV21-1,TRBJ1-2,CASSKGGGQGPQRDGYTF,TGTGCCAGCAGCAAAGGGGGGGGCCAGGGCCCTCAAAGGGACGGCTACACCTTC
once,TRBD2,TRBV15,TRBJ2-5,CATSRGSSGLQETQYF,TGTGCCACCAGCAGAGGTTCTAGCGGGTTACAAGAGACCCAGTACTTC